This entry lists 27 T cell receptor beta chains sequenced from one sample in a study of T cell repertoires in cytomegalovirus infection. The antigens for these receptors are not known. Each CDR3 protein is one row after TCRdb ran MiXCR on the reads. The sample has 200,000 or so distinct CDR3 sequences; less than 50% are singletons. The sequencing used CD8+ T cells from cultured PBMCs, collected from culture after CMV antigen stimulation. All receptors come from a human donor in good health (CMV status not recorded). Some clones in this sample may be carry-over from other donors' samples.

The rearrangement links TRBV29-1 to TRBJ2-7, with 7 nucleotides matching TRBD1. CDR1 SQVTM and CDR2 ANQGSEA come from the germline V gene. CDR3 length: 15 amino acids. The ends lost 6 bases at V and 0 bases at J; junction bases unmatched: 11. CDR3 amino acids: CSVCELRDSSYEQYF. CDR3 coding DNA: TGCAGCGTGTGTGAACTCCGGGACAGCTCCTACGAGCAGTACTTC.

The CDR3 loop is CASSEARAQSNEQFF. In DNA, the CDR3 is TGTGCCAGCAGTGAAGCGCGGGCACAATCGAATGAGCAGTTCTTC. The rearrangement links TRBV6-1 to TRBJ2-1, with D possibly TRBD2 on 5 matching bases. The germline V gene encodes CDR1 MNHNS and CDR2 SASEGT. The CDR3 is made up of 15 amino acids. V shed 0 bases and J shed 7 bases, with 13 bases lying between them.

The chain links TRBV20-1 to TRBJ2-7, with 10 bases that match TRBD2. The V gene's germline CDR1 is DFQATT and CDR2 SNEGSKA (reference sequence). The CDR3 runs to 15 residues. The ends lost 3 bases at V and 2 bases at J; junction bases unmatched: 7. The CDR3 here is CSARTSGFSTYEQYF. The CDR3 DNA reads as TGCAGTGCTAGGACTAGCGGGTTTTCAACCTACGAGCAGTACTTC.

The chain employs TRBV7-9 and TRBJ1-1; possibly TRBD1 for D (5 bases). Trimming took 4 bases from V and 1 from J, leaving 10 bases between them. CDR3 length equals 14 residues. Germline V gene lookup returns CDR1 SEHNR and CDR2 FQNEAQ (reference sequence). The CDR3 region has the DNA TGTGCCAGCAGCTCAGGGAGGGCGAACACTGAAGCTTTCTTT. The encoded protein is CASSSGRANTEAFF.

V and J are TRBV6-6 and TRBJ2-3; D not resolved. The CDR3 covers 15 residues. V gave up 2 bases and J gave up 6 bases, with 15 bases separating them. Germline lookup yields CDR1 MNHNY and CDR2 SVGAGI (reference sequence). CDR3 nucleotide sequence: TGTGCCAGCAGTTACGTAATCCTGGCGATCGATACGCAGTATTTT. Translation: CASSYVILAIDTQYF.

V usage is TRBV28 and J usage is TRBJ2-1; D is uncertain. Per the germline V gene, CDR1 is MDHEN and CDR2 is SYDVKM. The V end lost 7 bases, the J end lost 0 bases, and 13 bases lay between the germline ends. This CDR3 comprises 15 residues. The CDR3 protein is CASTWEANSYNEQFF. CDR3 DNA: TGTGCCAGCACCTGGGAAGCGAACTCCTACAATGAGCAGTTCTTC.

This clonotype was seen more than once but under ten times. The chain uses TRBV12-3 or TRBV12-4 and TRBJ2-5, with 12 bases aligning to TRBD2. This CDR3 is 17 amino acids long. The ends lost 0 bases at V and 3 bases at J; junction bases unmatched: 5. As DNA, the CDR3 is TGTGCCAGCAGTTTAGCGTGGACTAGCGGGATTAAAGAGACCCAGTACTTC. Translation: CASSLAWTSGIKETQYF.

The chain uses TRBV4-1 and TRBJ2-7, with no clear D. The CDR3 is 10 amino acids. V lost 8 bases, J lost 6 bases, and 8 bases lay in between. CDR1 MGHRA and CDR2 YSYEKL come from the germline V gene. This chain's CDR3 is CASGYPEQYF. CDR3 DNA: TGCGCCAGCGGGTACCCCGAGCAGTACTTC.

V usage is TRBV27 and J usage is TRBJ2-3; TRBD2 is a possible D gene (5 bases). The germline V gene encodes CDR1 MNHEY and CDR2 SMNVEV (reference sequence). The ends were cut back, 5 bases at V and 6 bases at J, with 9 bases in the middle. CDR3 length equals 12 residues. The CDR3 loop reads CASSGSQDTQYF. CDR3 DNA: TGTGCCAGCAGTGGGAGCCAGGATACGCAGTATTTT.

The V and J genes are TRBV19 and TRBJ2-1; 9 bases line up with TRBD2. V was pared by 4 bases and J by 2 bases, with 15 bases of the junction left unmatched. The CDR3 sequence is 19 residues long. Germline V lookup: CDR1 LNHDA, CDR2 SQIVND (reference sequence). The CDR3 nucleotides read TGTGCCAGTAGTACACTAGGTCTAGCGGGGAGGGGCCCCTACAATGAGCAGTTCTTC. This codes for CASSTLGLAGRGPYNEQFF.

Concerning this clonotype itself: An end of the junction does not agree with germline; a read error may underlie this. The chain combines TRBV28 with TRBJ1-4; D remains ambiguous. CDR1 and CDR2 from the germline V gene are MDHEN and SYDVKM. The CDR3 consists of 12 residues. The CDR3 DNA is TGTGCCAGCAGTCCTCCGCGGGTAAAAATGTTTTTT. Its translation: CASSPPRVKMFF.

The CDR3 bases are TGTGCCAGCAGTCTATCGGACACCGGGGAGCTGTTTTTT. Its translation: CASSLSDTGELFF. The chain links TRBV12-3 or TRBV12-4 to TRBJ2-2; D call uncertain. With 5 bases removed from V and 3 bases from J, the gap between germline ends came to 7 bases. This CDR3 is 13 amino acids long.

This clonotype has more than one count but fewer than ten. This CDR3 is CASSSLSTRSSYEQYF. CDR3 coding DNA: TGTGCCAGCAGCTCCCTATCGACAAGGAGCTCCTACGAGCAGTACTTC. The chain carries TRBV11-2 and TRBJ2-7; D is unclear. The CDR3 is 16 residues long. Trimming removed 4 bases from V and 0 bases from J, with 16 bases in between. Germline V gene lookup returns CDR1 SGHAT and CDR2 FQNNGV.

CDR3 in amino acids: CASSQLNNEQFF. The CDR3 region has the DNA TGTGCCAGCAGCCAACTGAACAATGAGCAGTTCTTC. The chain couples TRBV5-4 to TRBJ2-1; no clear D. The CDR3 loop spans 12 amino acids. V lost 4 bases and J lost 5, with 7 bases in between. Germline V gene sequence: CDR1 SGHNT, CDR2 YYREEE (reference sequence).

The rearrangement uses TRBV11-2 and TRBJ1-3, with D perhaps TRBD1 (6 bases). CDR3 length equals 13 residues. V lost 8 bases and J lost 3, with 11 bases in between. Germline values: CDR1 SGHAT, CDR2 FQNNGV. The CDR3, as DNA: TGTGCCAGCTCCTCGACAGGTGGAAACACCATATATTTT. Translated, it gives CASSSTGGNTIYF.

The chain is built from TRBV6-5 and TRBJ2-1; tentative D call: TRBD1 (6 bases). The CDR3 is made up of 15 amino acids. Germline V gene data show CDR1 as MNHEY and CDR2 as SVGAGI. The V gene lost 6 bases and the J gene lost 6 bases, with 18 bases spanning the gap. CDR3 loop: CASRAGTGIPNEQFF. DNA of the CDR3: TGTGCCAGCAGGGCCGGAACAGGGATCCCCAATGAGCAGTTCTTC.

This chain links TRBV7-6 with TRBJ2-7; D remains ambiguous. Germline V gene sequence: CDR1 SGHVS, CDR2 FNYEAQ. V lost 4 bases, J lost 3 bases, and 19 bases lay in between. The CDR3 loop spans 16 amino acids. The CDR3 here is CASSYPAGLVFYEQYF. CDR3 nucleotide sequence: TGTGCCAGCAGCTACCCCGCTGGGCTAGTTTTCTACGAGCAGTACTTC.

The V gene is TRBV10-3, the J gene TRBJ1-1; the D gene is possibly TRBD1 (6 bases). The germline CDR1 and CDR2 sequences are ENHRY and SYGVKD. The CDR3 runs 15 residues. V was clipped by 0 bases and J by 1 base, with 9 bases between them. CDR3 region: CAISESRGANTEAFF. The CDR3 DNA follows: TGTGCCATCAGTGAGTCGCGGGGGGCGAACACTGAAGCTTTCTTT.

The CDR3 bases are TGCAGTGCCCCCAGCTGGGGGGGGCGAACAGATACGCAGTATTTT. Its translation is CSAPSWGGRTDTQYF. The rearrangement uses TRBV20-1 and TRBJ2-3, with D perhaps matching TRBD2 (7 bases). Looked up from germline, CDR1 is DFQATT and CDR2 is SNEGSKA (reference sequence). The CDR3 runs 15 residues. Trimming took 6 bases from V and 3 from J, leaving 19 bases between them.

The genes are TRBV27 and TRBJ2-5; perhaps D is TRBD1 or TRBD2 (5 bases each). The CDR3 runs 14 residues. V gave up 5 bases and J gave up 3 bases, with 13 bases separating them. Germline V lookup: CDR1 MNHEY, CDR2 SMNVEV (reference sequence). The CDR3: CASSPGRGEETQYF. CDR3 in DNA: TGTGCCAGCAGTCCAGGGAGAGGGGAAGAGACCCAGTACTTC.

This chain links TRBV5-1 with TRBJ2-3, with 11 bases lining up with TRBD2. V was pared by 4 bases and J by 2 bases, with 6 bases of the junction left unmatched. Germline CDR1 and CDR2: SGHRS and YFSETQ. CDR3 length: 16 residues. CDR3 protein: CASSGTSGGFTDTQYF. As DNA, the CDR3 is TGCGCCAGCAGCGGTACTAGCGGGGGATTCACAGATACGCAGTATTTT. The full variable domain, rest sourced from reference TRBV5-1 and TRBJ2-3, is KAGVTQTPRYLIKTRGQQVTLSCSPISGHRSVSWYQQTPGQGLQFLFEYFSETQRNKGNFPGRFSGRQFSNSRSEMNVSTLELGDSALYLCASSGTSGGFTDTQYFGPGTRLTVL.

The V gene is TRBV5-1, the J gene TRBJ2-1, with D tentatively TRBD1 or TRBD2 (5 bases each). The CDR3 has 17 residues. The germline V gene encodes CDR1 SGHRS and CDR2 YFSETQ. Trimming cost V 4 bases and J 2 bases, with 19 bases left between them. CDR3 in amino acids: CASSGTDGLLAYNEQFF. Written as DNA, the CDR3 is TGCGCCAGCAGCGGGACCGACGGGCTACTAGCCTACAATGAGCAGTTCTTC.

This clonotype was observed at least ten times. The chain has TRBV28 and TRBJ2-1; TRBD1 aligns across 8 bases. V was pared by 3 bases and J by 6 bases, with 7 bases of the junction left unmatched. Germline V gives CDR1 MDHEN, CDR2 SYDVKM. The CDR3 extends over 15 amino acids. The CDR3 loop reads CASSFTPGGRNEQFF. Written as DNA, the CDR3 is TGTGCCAGCAGTTTTACCCCAGGGGGCCGCAATGAGCAGTTCTTC.

This clonotype was seen only a few times. V usage is TRBV12-3 or TRBV12-4 and J usage is TRBJ1-5; TRBD1 agrees at 9 bases. Trimming at V came to 5 bases and at J to 8 bases, leaving 10 bases not matched to a gene. The CDR3 loop spans 15 amino acids. CDR3 nucleotides: TGTGCCAGCAGTCCTGCGGACAGGGGTAGAGAGCCCCAGCATTTT. Translated, it gives CASSPADRGREPQHF.

The chain is built from TRBV5-4 and TRBJ2-2, with 7 bases identical to TRBD2. The CDR3 loop spans 16 amino acids. The trim removed 1 base at V and 3 bases at J, leaving 6 bases unmatched. From germline, CDR1 is SGHNT and CDR2 YYREEE (reference sequence). The DNA for the CDR3 is TGTGCCAGCAGCTTGCTCGAGGGGAGGGACACCGGGGAGCTGTTTTTT. Residues: CASSLLEGRDTGELFF.

This clonotype was seen more than once but under ten times. In nucleotides, the CDR3 is TGTGCCAGCAGTTCTACTTGGGGACTAGTGAGCAATGAGCAGTTCTTC. Its protein product is CASSSTWGLVSNEQFF. The V and J genes are TRBV28 and TRBJ2-1; 8 nucleotides align to TRBD2. CDR1 and CDR2 (germline): MDHEN, SYDVKM. V was pared by 4 bases and J by 6 bases, with 11 bases of the junction left unmatched. CDR3 size: 16 residues.

This clonotype showed up many times. The rearrangement uses TRBV4-1 and TRBJ2-2; D gene unclear. Deletions cut 1 base from V and 5 bases from J, with 8 bases between. This CDR3 has 14 residues. Germline CDR1 and CDR2: MGHRA and YSYEKL. The DNA of the CDR3 is TGCGCCAGCAGCCAAGGGCGCAGGACCGGGGAGCTGTTTTTT. Translated: CASSQGRRTGELFF.